Presented here are 17 T cell receptor beta chains from one specimen sequenced in a study of cytomegalovirus exposure and HLA in healthy donors. The PCR used 60 Vbeta and 13 Jbeta primers. Only in-frame clones appear in the TCRdb table, and some are missing; sequencing was by immunoSEQ multiplex PCR. The sample yields 180,000 or so clones, 81% seen once. The sample comprised PBMCs. The receptors come from a woman younger than 35 in good health and CMV-seropositive.

The V and J genes are TRBV7-2 and TRBJ2-5, with 7 positions matching TRBD1. This CDR3 contains 15 residues. CDR1 is SGHTA, CDR2 FQGNSA, per germline. The trim removed 2 bases at V and 3 bases at J, leaving 6 bases unmatched. CDR3 loop: CASSLFLDREETQYF. CDR3 in DNA: TGTGCCAGCAGCTTATTCCTCGACAGGGAAGAGACCCAGTACTTC.

In its sample, this clone was seen once. The chain is built from TRBV19 and TRBJ2-5; a weak D match, TRBD2 (6 bases). The CDR3 sequence is 14 residues long. The V gene lost 3 bases and the J gene lost 5 bases, with 13 bases spanning the gap. CDR1 and CDR2 from the germline V gene are LNHDA and SQIVND (reference sequence). CDR3 DNA: TGTGCCAGTAGTATTTTTAGCGGTGGGGAGACCCAGTACTTC. This gives the protein CASSIFSGGETQYF. Looking up the rest from reference TRBV19 and TRBJ2-5 gives the full variable domain: DGGITQSPKYLFRKEGQNVTLSCEQNLNHDAMYWYRQDPGQGLRLIYYSQIVNDFQKGDIAEGYSVSREKKESFPLTVTSAQKNPTAFYLCASSIFSGGETQYFGPGTRLLVL.

This rearrangement joins TRBV6-5 to TRBJ1-2; D ambiguous. The germline V gene encodes CDR1 MNHEY and CDR2 SVGAGI. V lost 4 bases, J lost 2 bases, and 5 bases lay in between. The CDR3 runs 12 residues. The CDR3 coding sequence is TGTGCCAGCAGTTCCTTGAACTATGGCTACACCTTC. Amino acid sequence: CASSSLNYGYTF.

The chain couples TRBV4-1 to TRBJ1-4; D might be TRBD1 (6 bases). The V and J ends lost 0 bases and 2 bases respectively, with 10 bases between them. There are 16 residues in the CDR3. The V gene's germline CDR1 is MGHRA and CDR2 YSYEKL. The CDR3 nucleotides are TGCGCCAGCAGCCAAGATCCAGGGGTTACTAATGAAAAACTGTTTTTT. It is translated as CASSQDPGVTNEKLFF.

The rearrangement joins TRBV11-2 to TRBJ1-2; D might be TRBD1 (5 bases). Germline CDR1 is SGHAT and CDR2 is FQNNGV. The CDR3 sequence is 15 residues long. V was clipped by 6 bases and J by 4 bases, with 18 bases between them. The CDR3 reads CASRNLGQGTYGYTF. As DNA, the CDR3 is TGTGCCAGCAGGAACCTGGGGCAGGGTACCTATGGCTACACCTTC.

The chain links TRBV6-5 to TRBJ2-2, with TRBD1 matching 11 bases. The CDR3 length is 16 residues. Germline V gene data show CDR1 as MNHEY and CDR2 as SVGAGI. V lost 4 bases, J lost 6 bases, and 7 bases stayed unmatched. In DNA, the CDR3 is TGTGCCAGCAGTTTCGGGGACAGGGGGTTGCCCGGGGAGCTGTTTTTT. It encodes CASSFGDRGLPGELFF.

V usage is TRBV10-1 and J usage is TRBJ2-3; 7 nucleotides align to TRBD1. Trimming cost V 5 bases and J 3 bases; bases outside gene matches: 5. Looked up from germline, CDR1 is WNHNN and CDR2 is SYGVQD (reference sequence). CDR3 length equals 14 residues. The CDR3 coding sequence is TGCGCCAGCAGTCAGGACAGGAATACAGATACGCAGTATTTT. Protein: CASSQDRNTDTQYF.

This clone was observed a handful of times. V usage is TRBV4-2 and J usage is TRBJ2-3, with 9 bases fitting TRBD2. The CDR3 is 18 amino acids. Looked up from germline, CDR1 is LGHNA and CDR2 is YNFKEQ. Germline trimming cut 1 base from V and 2 bases from J; bases unmatched to any gene: 10. CDR3 sequence reads: CASSQGKRAGGSTDTQYF. The DNA for the CDR3 is TGTGCCAGCAGCCAAGGGAAGAGAGCGGGGGGTTCCACAGATACGCAGTATTTT.

As DNA, the CDR3 is TGTGCCAGCAGTTTTAGGGGTAATGAAAAACTGTTTTTT. It translates to CASSFRGNEKLFF. The chain joins TRBV27 to TRBJ1-4, with D possibly matching TRBD1 (5 bases). The V gene lost 3 bases and the J gene lost 4 bases, with 6 bases spanning the gap. Germline V gives CDR1 MNHEY, CDR2 SMNVEV (reference sequence). This CDR3 has 13 amino acids.

The V gene is TRBV6-4, the J gene TRBJ1-1; D unclear. From germline, CDR1 is MRHNA and CDR2 SNTAGT. Trimming took 6 bases from V and 2 from J, leaving 10 bases between them. This CDR3 comprises 13 residues. CDR3 sequence: CASSGLPNTEAFF. The CDR3 coding sequence is TGTGCCAGCAGCGGACTGCCAAACACTGAAGCTTTCTTT.

The chain couples TRBV6-5 to TRBJ2-7, with 9 nucleotides matching TRBD1. The CDR3 has 15 residues. Trimming cost V 0 bases and J 7 bases; bases outside gene matches: 7. The V gene's germline CDR1 is MNHEY and CDR2 SVGAGI. CDR3: CASSYSRDRVREQYF. The CDR3 coding sequence is TGTGCCAGCAGTTACTCGAGGGACAGGGTGAGGGAGCAGTACTTC.

The chain combines TRBV7-7 with TRBJ2-5; possible D gene TRBD2, 6 bases. Trimming took 3 bases from V and 4 from J, leaving 12 bases between them. From germline, CDR1 is SSHAT and CDR2 FNYEAQ (reference sequence). The CDR3 is 14 amino acids. CDR3 amino acids: CASSFQGGSETQYF. The CDR3 DNA is TGTGCCAGCAGCTTTCAGGGAGGATCAGAGACCCAGTACTTC.

CDR3 coding DNA: TGTGCCAGCACTATACTAGCGGGGGCCCACAATGAGCAGTTCTTC. Its protein is CASTILAGAHNEQFF. This sequence joins TRBV6-6 and TRBJ2-1; 11 bases agree with TRBD2. J gave up 5 bases and V 7 bases, and 7 bases lay outside the gene matches. Germline V CDR1 and CDR2: MNHNY, SVGAGI (reference sequence). The CDR3 has 15 residues.

The chain joins TRBV19 to TRBJ2-5; 8 bases are a match to TRBD1. The junction had 2 bases not matched to a gene; V was cut back by 7 bases and J by 1 base. The CDR3 has 13 amino acids. Germline CDR1 is LNHDA and CDR2 is SQIVND (reference sequence). CDR3 sequence reads: CASKQGGQETQYF. The CDR3 DNA sequence: TGTGCCAGTAAACAGGGGGGCCAAGAGACCCAGTACTTC.

The chain combines TRBV5-6 with TRBJ2-3, with 11 bases that match TRBD2. V lost 3 bases to trimming and J lost 4 bases; unmatched junction nucleotides: 7. CDR1 and CDR2 (germline): SGHDT, YYEEEE. There are 16 residues in the CDR3. The CDR3 spells CASSSPGTSGADTQYF. The CDR3 nucleotides read TGTGCCAGCAGCTCACCCGGGACTAGCGGAGCAGATACGCAGTATTTT.

CDR3 bases: TGTGCCACCAGGTCTATACAGGGGAGCAATGAGCAGTTCTTC. Protein sequence: CATRSIQGSNEQFF. The V gene is TRBV15, the J gene TRBJ2-1; TRBD1 agrees at 7 bases. Unmatched junction bases numbered 8, after V lost 6 bases and J lost 6 bases. This CDR3 is 14 amino acids long. The germline CDR1 and CDR2 sequences are LNHNV and YYDKDF (reference sequence).

The gene calls are TRBV21-1 and TRBJ2-3; whether TRBD2, the table's D call, matches the DNA was not checked. TRBV21-1 is recorded as a pseudogene. The CDR3 sequence is 16 residues long. CDR3 DNA sequence: TGTGCCAGCAGCTCGTACCCAACCAGCGGCACAGATACGCAGTATTTT. It is translated as CASSSYPTSGTDTQYF.